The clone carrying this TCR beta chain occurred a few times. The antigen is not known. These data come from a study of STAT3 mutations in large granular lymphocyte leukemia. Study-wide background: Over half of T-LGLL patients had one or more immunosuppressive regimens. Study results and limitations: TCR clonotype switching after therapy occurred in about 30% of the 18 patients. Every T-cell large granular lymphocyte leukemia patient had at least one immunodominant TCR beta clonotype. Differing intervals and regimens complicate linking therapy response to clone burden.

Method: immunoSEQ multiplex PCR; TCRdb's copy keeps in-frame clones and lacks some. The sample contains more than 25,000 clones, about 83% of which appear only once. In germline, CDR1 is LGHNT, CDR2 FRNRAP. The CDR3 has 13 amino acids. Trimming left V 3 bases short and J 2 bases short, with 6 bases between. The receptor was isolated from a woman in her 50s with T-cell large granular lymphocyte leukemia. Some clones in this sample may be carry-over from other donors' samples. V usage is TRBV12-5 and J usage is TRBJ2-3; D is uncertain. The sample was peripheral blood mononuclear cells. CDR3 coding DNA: TGTGCTAGTGGTTTTTACAACACAGATACGCAGTATTTT. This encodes CASGFYNTDTQYF.